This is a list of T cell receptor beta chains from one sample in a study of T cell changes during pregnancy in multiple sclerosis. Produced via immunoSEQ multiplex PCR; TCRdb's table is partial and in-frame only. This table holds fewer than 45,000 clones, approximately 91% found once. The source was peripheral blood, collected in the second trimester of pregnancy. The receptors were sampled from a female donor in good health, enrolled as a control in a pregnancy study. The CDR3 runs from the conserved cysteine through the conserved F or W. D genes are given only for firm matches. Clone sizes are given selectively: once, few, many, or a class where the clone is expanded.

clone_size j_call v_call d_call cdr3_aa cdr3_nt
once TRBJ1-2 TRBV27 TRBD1 CASSSGQGHYGYTF TGTGCCAGCAGTTCGGGACAGGGGCACTATGGCTACACCTTC
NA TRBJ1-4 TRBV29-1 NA CSVVFGQPTNEKLFF TGCAGCGTAGTCTTTGGACAGCCCACTAATGAAAAACTGTTTTTT
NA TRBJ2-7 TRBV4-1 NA CASSQDRGTYYEQYF TGCGCCAGCAGCCAAGATAGGGGGACATACTACGAGCAGTACTTC
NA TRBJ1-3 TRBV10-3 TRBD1 CAIISQGAVSGNTIYF TGTGCTATCATCAGTCAGGGGGCAGTCTCTGGAAACACCATATATTTT
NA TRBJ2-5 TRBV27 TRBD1 CASSWRQGSQETQYF TGTGCCAGCAGTTGGCGACAGGGGAGTCAAGAGACCCAGTACTTC
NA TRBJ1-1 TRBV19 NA CAAMGGQGGMNTEAFF TGTGCCGCGATGGGTGGGCAGGGAGGAATGAACACTGAAGCTTTCTTT
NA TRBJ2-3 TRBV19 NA CACGGAGMVDTQYF TGTGCCTGCGGCGGGGCGGGAATGGTAGATACGCAGTATTTT
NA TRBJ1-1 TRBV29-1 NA CSVSRWVRTEAFF TGCAGCGTTTCTAGGTGGGTAAGAACTGAAGCTTTCTTT
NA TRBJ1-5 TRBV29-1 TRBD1 CSVGQGVSQPQHF TGCAGCGTTGGGCAGGGGGTATCTCAGCCCCAGCATTTT
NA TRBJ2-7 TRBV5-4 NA CASSIDRNYEQYF TGTGCCAGCAGCATCGACAGGAACTACGAGCAGTACTTC
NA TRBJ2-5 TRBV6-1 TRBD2 CASSERGEAQYF TGTGCCAGCAGTGAACGGGGGGAGGCCCAGTACTTC
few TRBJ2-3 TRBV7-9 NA CASSHRDGTDTQYF TGTGCCAGCAGCCACAGGGATGGAACAGATACGCAGTATTTT
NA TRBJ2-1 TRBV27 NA CASSLTGTQTSNEQFF TGTGCCAGCAGTCTCACCGGGACTCAAACCTCCAATGAGCAGTTCTTC
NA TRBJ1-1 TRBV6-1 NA CASTVVRGGNTEAFF TGTGCCAGCACCGTAGTTAGAGGGGGGAACACTGAAGCTTTCTTT
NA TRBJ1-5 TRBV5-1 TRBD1 CASSLDRGRPQHF TGCGCCAGCAGCTTGGACAGGGGGAGACCCCAGCATTTT
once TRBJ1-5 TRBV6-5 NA CASSYSGGNQPQHF TGTGCCAGCAGTTACTCGGGGGGGAATCAGCCCCAGCATTTT
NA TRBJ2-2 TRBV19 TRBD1 CASSPYDRVNTGELFF TGTGCCAGTAGTCCTTATGACAGGGTAAACACCGGGGAGCTGTTTTTT